Shown below are 19 T cell receptor beta chains from a single sample sequenced in a study of T-cell reconstitution after alpha-beta-depleted transplantation in children. Library preparation (for TCRbeta) was performed with unique molecular identifiers. TCRdb ran MiXCR on the PCR reads and lists one entry per CDR3 protein. The data show hundreds of thousands of distinct CDR3 sequences, over 15% seen once. Specimen: PBMCs, mostly from graft donor cells, collected 360 days after TCRalphabeta/CD19-depleted stem cell transplant. These receptors were obtained from a male patient aged 2 to 9 who had a stem cell transplant for acute lymphoblastic leukemia, so the T cells may come from the graft donor.

The chain uses TRBV6-2 or TRBV6-3 and TRBJ1-6; D unresolved. Trimming removed 6 bases at V and 11 bases at J, with 11 bases between. The CDR3 covers 12 residues. Looked up from germline, CDR1 is MNHEY and CDR2 is SVGEGT. The CDR3 DNA is TGTGCCAGCAGCCGCATTCTTCCACCCCTCCACTTT. It yields the protein CASSRILPPLHF.

With respect to this clonotype: Since the CDR3 does not end with the conserved phenylalanine or tryptophan, this likely comes from a read error. V and J are TRBV2 and TRBJ1-1; D gene unclear. With 4 bases removed from V and 8 bases from J, the gap between germline ends came to 11 bases. Per germline, CDR1 SNHLY and CDR2 FYNNEI. The length of the CDR3 is 12 residues. The CDR3 DNA sequence: TGTGCCAGCAGTGGACGAGGGAAGGAAGCTTTCTGT. Its translation is CASSGRGKEAFC.

This clonotype was counted only a few times. The gene calls are TRBV7-2 and TRBJ2-3; D is possibly TRBD1 or TRBD2 (6 bases each). Between the trimmed V and J ends, which lost 2 bases and 4 bases, there was a span of 16 bases. Germline lookup yields CDR1 SGHTA and CDR2 FQGNSA. The CDR3 is made up of 16 amino acids. The CDR3 nucleotides read TGTGCCAGCAGCTTAATCTGGGGGGCCAGGGCAGATACGCAGTATTTT. Its translation is CASSLIWGARADTQYF.

Comment on this clonotype: It may be a read error: a sequence one base away is much more abundant. The J gene is TRBJ1-5, the V gene TRBV4-3; no reliable D call. Germline loops: CDR1 LGHNA, CDR2 YSLEER. This CDR3 region has 15 residues. V was clipped by 0 bases and J by 6 bases, with 12 bases between them. Here the CDR3 DNA reads TGCGCCAGCAGCCAAGATCAGAGGTCGGGTCAGCCCCAGCATTTT. It codes for CASSQDQRSGQPQHF.

The J gene is TRBJ2-3, the V gene TRBV4-3, with D unclear. The germline V and J ends were trimmed by 0 bases and 1 base, with 8 bases remaining between them. Germline CDR1 and CDR2: LGHNA and YSLEER. This CDR3 comprises 15 residues. The CDR3 sequence: CASSQDIGGTDTQYF. In nucleotides, the CDR3 is TGCGCCAGCAGCCAAGATATCGGAGGCACAGATACGCAGTATTTT.

The chain uses TRBV30 and TRBJ1-4; maybe TRBD1 (5 bases). The CDR3 spans 14 residues. From germline, CDR1 is GTSNPN and CDR2 SVGIG (reference sequence). V lost 0 bases and J 5 bases, leaving 10 bases between the germline ends. In DNA, the CDR3 is TGTGCCTGGAGTGTACTGGGGGTGAATGAAAAACTGTTTTTT. It yields the protein CAWSVLGVNEKLFF.

This clonotype was picked up a small number of times. V and J are TRBV10-3 and TRBJ2-3; TRBD2 matches 9 bases. CDR3 length equals 16 residues. Germline V gives CDR1 ENHRY, CDR2 SYGVKD. J lost 3 bases, V lost 2 bases, and 6 bases had no gene match. Here the CDR3 reads CAISEGLAGNTDTQYF. The CDR3 coding sequence is TGTGCCATCAGTGAGGGGCTAGCGGGGAATACAGATACGCAGTATTTT.

There are many counts of this clonotype. V usage is TRBV29-1 and J usage is TRBJ2-6; D unresolved. The germline CDR1 and CDR2 sequences are SQVTM and ANQGSEA. This CDR3 comprises 12 residues. The V gene lost 7 bases and the J gene lost 4 bases, with 8 bases spanning the gap. In DNA form, the CDR3 reads TGCAGCGGGATAATCGGGGCCAACGTCCTGACTTTC. Translation: CSGIIGANVLTF.

The J gene is TRBJ1-1, the V gene TRBV20-1, with TRBD1 identical over 8 bases. Germline V gives CDR1 DFQATT, CDR2 SNEGSKA (reference sequence). Trimming removed 2 bases from V and 0 bases from J; junction bases left unmatched: 14. The length of the CDR3 is 18 residues. The DNA of the CDR3 is TGCAGTGCTAGAATCCCTCGGACAGGGACTGTCATGAACACTGAAGCTTTCTTT. This translates into CSARIPRTGTVMNTEAFF.

The rearrangement uses TRBV7-2 and TRBJ2-2; D perhaps matches TRBD1 (6 bases). The CDR3 spans 16 residues. The V and J ends lost 1 base and 1 base respectively, with 10 bases between them. Per the germline V gene, CDR1 is SGHTA and CDR2 is FQGNSA. The CDR3 region has the DNA TGTGCCAGCAGCTTAGAAGCAGGGGTGAACACCGGGGAGCTGTTTTTT. Its translation: CASSLEAGVNTGELFF.

The chain recombines TRBV7-2 with TRBJ1-2; D is unresolved. Trimming shortened V by 2 bases and J by 7 bases, and 11 bases separated the two germline ends. Per germline, CDR1 SGHTA and CDR2 FQGNSA. The CDR3 runs 13 residues. In nucleotides, the CDR3 is TGTGCCAGCAGCTTAACAGATGGGAGTGGCTACACCTTC. Its translation is CASSLTDGSGYTF.

This chain links TRBV10-2 with TRBJ1-1, with a weak D call TRBD1 (5 bases). Deletions cut 0 bases from V and 1 base from J, with 15 bases between. The germline gives CDR1 WSHSY, CDR2 SAAADI. This CDR3 is built from 17 residues. In DNA form, the CDR3 reads TGCGCCAGCAGTGAGTCGAGGACACCGAAACCGAACACTGAAGCTTTCTTT. Protein sequence: CASSESRTPKPNTEAFF.

This clonotype has ten or more counts. The rearrangement uses TRBV18 and TRBJ2-5; D might be TRBD1 (6 bases). The CDR3 extends over 14 amino acids. The germline gives CDR1 KGHSH, CDR2 LQKENI. Trimming removed 0 bases from V and 5 bases from J, with 10 bases in between. The CDR3 loop is CASSPPGTRETQYF. As DNA, the CDR3 is TGTGCCAGCTCACCACCCGGGACAAGGGAGACCCAGTACTTC.

This sequence joins TRBV20-1 and TRBJ1-4, with TRBD1 identical over 7 bases. CDR1 and CDR2 (germline): DFQATT, SNEGSKA (reference sequence). With 6 bases clipped from V and 6 bases from J, the junction kept 10 bases outside the gene matches. The CDR3 has 14 residues. The CDR3 sequence: CSARKTGDDEKLFF. DNA for the CDR3: TGCAGTGCGCGAAAAACAGGGGATGATGAAAAACTGTTTTTT.

The rearrangement joins TRBV2 to TRBJ1-2; 9 nucleotides agree with TRBD1. The CDR3 sequence is 12 residues long. Germline loops: CDR1 SNHLY, CDR2 FYNNEI. After removal of 10 bases from V and 3 bases from J, the junction contained 3 bases not matched to a gene. The chain's CDR3 is CAIQGADYGYTF. DNA of the CDR3: TGTGCCATACAGGGGGCAGACTATGGCTACACCTTC.

Only a few counts were recorded for this clonotype. CDR3 nucleotide sequence: TGTGCCAGCAGTTTAGTCACCGAAGGGGTTGGTGCTTTCTTT. The encoded protein is CASSLVTEGVGAFF. This chain links TRBV28 with TRBJ1-1, with TRBD1 as a possible D gene (5 bases). This CDR3 is built from 14 residues. Looked up from germline, CDR1 is MDHEN and CDR2 is SYDVKM. The V gene lost 2 bases and the J gene lost 11 bases, with 18 bases spanning the gap.

In nucleotides, the CDR3 is TGTGCCAGCAGCCCAGGGGGTGGGACAGAGCAGTTCTTC. Translating gives CASSPGGGTEQFF. The genes are TRBV7-2 and TRBJ2-1; 7 nucleotides match TRBD1. The CDR3 extends over 13 amino acids. CDR1 is SGHTA and CDR2 is FQGNSA in the germline V gene. With V trimmed by 5 bases and J by 10 bases, 8 bases remained unmatched.

This clonotype was detected many times. The chain carries TRBV5-1 and TRBJ2-2, with unresolved D. The CDR3 runs to 13 residues. Germline lookup yields CDR1 SGHRS and CDR2 YFSETQ. V was pared by 4 bases and J by 0 bases, with 4 bases between. CDR3 DNA: TGCGCCAGCAGCCTTACGAACACCGGGGAGCTGTTTTTT. This translates into CASSLTNTGELFF.

J is TRBJ1-5 and V is TRBV18; 12 bases agree with TRBD1. The length of the CDR3 is 15 residues. Germline CDR1 and CDR2: KGHSH and LQKENI. V shed 0 bases and J 7 bases; nucleotides not matched to a gene: 1. This chain's CDR3 is CASSPPGQGAQPQHF. CDR3 in DNA: TGTGCCAGCTCACCACCGGGACAGGGGGCCCAGCCCCAGCATTTT.